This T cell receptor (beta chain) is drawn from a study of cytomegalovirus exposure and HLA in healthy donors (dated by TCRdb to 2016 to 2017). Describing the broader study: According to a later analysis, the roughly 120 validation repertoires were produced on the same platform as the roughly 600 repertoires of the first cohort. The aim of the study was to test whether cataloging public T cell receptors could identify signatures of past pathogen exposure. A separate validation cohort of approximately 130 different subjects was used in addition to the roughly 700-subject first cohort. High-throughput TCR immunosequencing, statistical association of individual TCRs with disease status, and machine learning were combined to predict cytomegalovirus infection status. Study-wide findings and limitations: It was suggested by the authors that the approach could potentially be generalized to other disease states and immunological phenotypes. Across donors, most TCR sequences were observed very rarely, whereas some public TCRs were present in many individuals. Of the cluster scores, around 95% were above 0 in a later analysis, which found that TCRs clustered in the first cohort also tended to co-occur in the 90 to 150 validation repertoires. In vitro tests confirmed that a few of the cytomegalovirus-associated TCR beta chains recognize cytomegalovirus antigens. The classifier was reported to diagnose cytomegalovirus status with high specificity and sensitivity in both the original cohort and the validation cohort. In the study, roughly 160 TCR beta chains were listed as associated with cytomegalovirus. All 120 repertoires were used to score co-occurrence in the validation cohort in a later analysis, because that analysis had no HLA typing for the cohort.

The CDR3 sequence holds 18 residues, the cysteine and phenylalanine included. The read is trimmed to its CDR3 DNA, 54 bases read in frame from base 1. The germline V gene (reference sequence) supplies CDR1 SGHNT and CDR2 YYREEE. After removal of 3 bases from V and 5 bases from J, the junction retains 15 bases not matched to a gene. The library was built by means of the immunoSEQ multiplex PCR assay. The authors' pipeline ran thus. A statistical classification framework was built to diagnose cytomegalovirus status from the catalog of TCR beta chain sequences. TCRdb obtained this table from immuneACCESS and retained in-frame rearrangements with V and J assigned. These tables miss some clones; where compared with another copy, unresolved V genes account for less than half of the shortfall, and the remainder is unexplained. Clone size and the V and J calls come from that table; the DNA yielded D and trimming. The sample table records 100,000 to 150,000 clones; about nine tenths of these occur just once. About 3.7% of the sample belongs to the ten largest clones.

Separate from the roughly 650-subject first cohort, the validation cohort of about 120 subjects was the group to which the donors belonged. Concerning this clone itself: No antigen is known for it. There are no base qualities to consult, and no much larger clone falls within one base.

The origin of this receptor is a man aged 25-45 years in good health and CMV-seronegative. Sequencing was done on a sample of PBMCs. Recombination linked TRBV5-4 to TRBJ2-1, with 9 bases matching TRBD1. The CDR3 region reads CASSSKGGTGTYDNEQFF. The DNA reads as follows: TGTGCCAGCAGCTCAAAGGGAGGGACAGGGACTTATGACAATGAGCAGTTCTTC.